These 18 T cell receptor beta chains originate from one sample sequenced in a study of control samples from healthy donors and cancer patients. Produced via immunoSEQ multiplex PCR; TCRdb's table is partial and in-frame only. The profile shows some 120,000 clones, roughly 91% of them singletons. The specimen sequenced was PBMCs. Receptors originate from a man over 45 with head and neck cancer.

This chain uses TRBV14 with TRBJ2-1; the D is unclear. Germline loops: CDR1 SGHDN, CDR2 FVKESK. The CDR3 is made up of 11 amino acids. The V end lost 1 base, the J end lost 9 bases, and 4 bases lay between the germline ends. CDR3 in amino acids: CASSQVFEQFF. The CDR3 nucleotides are TGTGCCAGCAGCCAAGTGTTTGAGCAGTTCTTC.

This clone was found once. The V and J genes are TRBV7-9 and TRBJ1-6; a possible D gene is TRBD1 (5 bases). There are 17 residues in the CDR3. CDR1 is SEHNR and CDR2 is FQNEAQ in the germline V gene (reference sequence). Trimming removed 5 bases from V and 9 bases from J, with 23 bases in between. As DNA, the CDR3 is TGTGCCAGCAGCCCCCCCCGAGGGGTGCTTCAGGGTTCACCCCTCCACTTT. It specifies CASSPPRGVLQGSPLHF.

The CDR3 DNA reads TGTGCCAGCAGCCCCCGCCTAGGGTCTAGGCCCACTGAAGCTTTCTTT. Its translation: CASSPRLGSRPTEAFF. The chain couples TRBV9 to TRBJ1-1, with unresolved D. The CDR3 is 16 amino acids. CDR1 and CDR2 (germline): SGDLS, YYNGEE. V dropped 4 bases and J dropped 4 bases, with 20 bases sitting between them. The full variable domain, completed using reference TRBV9 and TRBJ1-1, is DSGVTQTPKHLITATGQRVTLRCSPRSGDLSVYWYQQSLDQGLQFLIQYYNGEERAKGNILERFSAQQFPDLHSELNLSSLELGDSALYFCASSPRLGSRPTEAFFGQGTRLTVV.

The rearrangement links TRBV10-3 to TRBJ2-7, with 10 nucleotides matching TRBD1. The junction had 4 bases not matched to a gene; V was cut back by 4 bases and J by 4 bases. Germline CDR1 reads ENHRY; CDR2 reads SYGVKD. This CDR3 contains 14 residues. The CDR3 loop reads CAISAGQGWYEQYF. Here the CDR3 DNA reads TGTGCCATCAGTGCGGGACAGGGGTGGTACGAGCAGTACTTC.

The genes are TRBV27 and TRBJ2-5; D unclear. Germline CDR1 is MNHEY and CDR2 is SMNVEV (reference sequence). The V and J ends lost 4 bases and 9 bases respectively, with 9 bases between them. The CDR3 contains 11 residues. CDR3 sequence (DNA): TGTGCCAGCAGTTCAGGTGGGGCCCAGTACTTC. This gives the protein CASSSGGAQYF.

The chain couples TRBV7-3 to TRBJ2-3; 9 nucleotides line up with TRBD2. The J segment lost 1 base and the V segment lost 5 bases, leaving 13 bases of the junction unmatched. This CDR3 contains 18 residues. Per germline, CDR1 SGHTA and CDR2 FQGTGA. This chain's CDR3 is CASSVRGLASGGTDTQYF. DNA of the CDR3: TGTGCCAGCAGCGTAAGGGGCCTTGCTAGCGGGGGCACAGATACGCAGTATTTT.

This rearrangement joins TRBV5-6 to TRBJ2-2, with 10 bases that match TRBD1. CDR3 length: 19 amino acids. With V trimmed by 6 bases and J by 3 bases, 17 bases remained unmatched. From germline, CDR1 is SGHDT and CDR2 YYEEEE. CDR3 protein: CASNRLSSGTGVDTGELFF. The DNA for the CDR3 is TGTGCCAGCAATAGACTATCTTCGGGGACAGGGGTAGACACCGGGGAGCTGTTTTTT.

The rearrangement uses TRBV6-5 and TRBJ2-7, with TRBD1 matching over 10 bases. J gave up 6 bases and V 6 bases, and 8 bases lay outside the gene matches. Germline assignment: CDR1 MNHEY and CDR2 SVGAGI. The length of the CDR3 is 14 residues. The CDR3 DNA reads TGTGCCAGCAGAAGACAGGGGGCGAAAGTCGAGCAGTACTTC. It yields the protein CASRRQGAKVEQYF.

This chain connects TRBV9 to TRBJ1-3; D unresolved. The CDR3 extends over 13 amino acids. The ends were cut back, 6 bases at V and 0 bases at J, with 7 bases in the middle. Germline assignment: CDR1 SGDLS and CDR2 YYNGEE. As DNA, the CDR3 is TGTGCCAGCACCCCGAGCTCTGGAAACACCATATATTTT. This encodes CASTPSSGNTIYF. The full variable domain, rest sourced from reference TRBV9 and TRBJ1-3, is DSGVTQTPKHLITATGQRVTLRCSPRSGDLSVYWYQQSLDQGLQFLIQYYNGEERAKGNILERFSAQQFPDLHSELNLSSLELGDSALYFCASTPSSGNTIYFGEGSWLTVV.

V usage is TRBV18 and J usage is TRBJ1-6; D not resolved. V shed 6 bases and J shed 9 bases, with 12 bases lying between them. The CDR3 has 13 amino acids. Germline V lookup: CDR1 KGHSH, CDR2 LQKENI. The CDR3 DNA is TGTGCCAGCTCGACGGGGTCCCCTTCACCCCTCCACTTT. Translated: CASSTGSPSPLHF.

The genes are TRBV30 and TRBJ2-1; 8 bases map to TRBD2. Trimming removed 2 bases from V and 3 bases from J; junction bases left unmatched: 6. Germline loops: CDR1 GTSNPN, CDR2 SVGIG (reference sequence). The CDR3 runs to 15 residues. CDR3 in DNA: TGTGCCTGGAGTAAGGGGACTAGTTTCTACAATGAGCAGTTCTTC. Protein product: CAWSKGTSFYNEQFF.

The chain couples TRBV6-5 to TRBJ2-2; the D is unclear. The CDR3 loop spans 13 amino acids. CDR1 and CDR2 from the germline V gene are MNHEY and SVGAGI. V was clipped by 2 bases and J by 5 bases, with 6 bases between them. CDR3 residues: CASSYRETGELFF. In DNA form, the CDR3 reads TGTGCCAGCAGTTACAGGGAAACCGGGGAGCTGTTTTTT.

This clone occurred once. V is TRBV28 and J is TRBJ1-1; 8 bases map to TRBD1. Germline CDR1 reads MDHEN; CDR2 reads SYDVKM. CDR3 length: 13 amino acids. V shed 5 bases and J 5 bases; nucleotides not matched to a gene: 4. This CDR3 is CASSPRGRTEAFF. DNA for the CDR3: TGTGCCAGCAGTCCCAGGGGGCGGACTGAAGCTTTCTTT.

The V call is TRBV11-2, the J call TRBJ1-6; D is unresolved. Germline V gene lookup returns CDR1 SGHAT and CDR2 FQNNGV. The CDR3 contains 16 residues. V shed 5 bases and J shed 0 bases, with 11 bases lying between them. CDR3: CASSIDISSYNSPLHF. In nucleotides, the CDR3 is TGTGCCAGCAGCATCGACATCAGCTCCTATAATTCACCCCTCCACTTT.

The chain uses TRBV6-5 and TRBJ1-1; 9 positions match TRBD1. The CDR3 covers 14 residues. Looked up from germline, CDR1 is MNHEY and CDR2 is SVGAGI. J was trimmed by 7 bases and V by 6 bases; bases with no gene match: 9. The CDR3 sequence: CASRSSGTGIEAFF. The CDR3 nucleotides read TGTGCCAGCAGATCGTCGGGGACAGGGATTGAAGCTTTCTTT.

CDR3 sequence reads: CASSPQGTGANVLTF. The DNA of the CDR3 is TGTGCCAGCAGCCCCCAGGGTACTGGGGCCAACGTCCTGACTTTC. The rearrangement joins TRBV28 to TRBJ2-6, with D possibly TRBD1 on 5 matching bases. The ends were cut back, 6 bases at V and 2 bases at J, with 11 bases in the middle. Germline assignment: CDR1 MDHEN and CDR2 SYDVKM. The CDR3 has 15 residues.

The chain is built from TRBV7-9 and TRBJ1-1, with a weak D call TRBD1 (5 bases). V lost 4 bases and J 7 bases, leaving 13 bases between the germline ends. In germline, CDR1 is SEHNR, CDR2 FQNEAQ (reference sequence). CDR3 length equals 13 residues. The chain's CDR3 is CASSSRGGIEAFF. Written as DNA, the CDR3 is TGTGCCAGCAGCTCCCGGGGGGGGATTGAAGCTTTCTTT. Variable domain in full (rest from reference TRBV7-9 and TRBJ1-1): DTGVSQNPRHKITKRGQNVTFRCDPISEHNRLYWYRQTLGQGPEFLTYFQNEAQLEKSRLLSDRFSAERPKGSFSTLEIQRTEQGDSAMYLCASSSRGGIEAFFGQGTRLTVV.

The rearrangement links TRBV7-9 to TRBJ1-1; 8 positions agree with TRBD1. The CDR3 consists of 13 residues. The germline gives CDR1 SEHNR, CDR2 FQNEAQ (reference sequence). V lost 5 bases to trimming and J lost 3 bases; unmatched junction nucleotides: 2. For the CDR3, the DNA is TGTGCCAGCAGCGACAGGGGATACACTGAAGCTTTCTTT. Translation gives CASSDRGYTEAFF.